Sequencing of this TCR beta chain was carried out in a study of immune evolution from preneoplasia to lung adenocarcinoma. This clone appeared once. Libraries were prepared by immunoSEQ multiplex PCR; TCRdb keeps only in-frame clonotypes and omits some of them. The sample lists roughly 3,100 clones, 75% occurring once. The TCR sequence derives from a person aged 55-79 years with lung adenocarcinoma. Sequencing used FFPE lung adenocarcinoma in situ tissue.

This chain's CDR3 is CASSLALAGSTEAFF. The CDR3 bases are TGTGCCAGCAGCTTAGCGCTTGCAGGGAGCACTGAAGCTTTCTTT. V usage is TRBV7-2 and J usage is TRBJ1-1; tentative D call: TRBD1 (5 bases). There are 15 residues in the CDR3. Germline loops: CDR1 SGHTA, CDR2 FQGNSA. Between the trimmed V and J ends, which lost 0 bases and 4 bases, there was a span of 12 bases.